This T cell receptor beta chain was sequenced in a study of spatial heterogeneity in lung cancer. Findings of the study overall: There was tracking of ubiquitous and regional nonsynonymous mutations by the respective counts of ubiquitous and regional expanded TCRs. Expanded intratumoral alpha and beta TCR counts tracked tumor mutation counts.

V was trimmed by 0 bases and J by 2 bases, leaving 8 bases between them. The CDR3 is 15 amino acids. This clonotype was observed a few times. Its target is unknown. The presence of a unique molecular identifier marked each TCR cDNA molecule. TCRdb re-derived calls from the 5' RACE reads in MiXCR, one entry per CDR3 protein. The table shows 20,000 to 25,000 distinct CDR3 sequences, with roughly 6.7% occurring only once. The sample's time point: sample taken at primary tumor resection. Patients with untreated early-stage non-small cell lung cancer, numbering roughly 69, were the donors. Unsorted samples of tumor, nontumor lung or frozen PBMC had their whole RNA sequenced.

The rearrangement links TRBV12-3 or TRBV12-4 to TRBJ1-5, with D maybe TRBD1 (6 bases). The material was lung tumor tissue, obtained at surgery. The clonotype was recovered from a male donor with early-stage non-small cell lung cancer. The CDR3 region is CASSLAQGGNQPQHF. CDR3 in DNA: TGTGCCAGCAGTTTAGCACAGGGCGGCAATCAGCCCCAGCATTTT.